The rows below give T cell receptor beta chains drawn from one sample of a study of blood T cell repertoires in COVID-19. Here immunoSEQ multiplex PCR was the method, and the copy in TCRdb shows in-frame clones only, minus some. The data show about 47,000 clones, approximately 85% seen once. The sequenced sample consisted of peripheral blood. All receptors derive from a man in his forties or fifties with active COVID-19. CDR3s include the opening cysteine and the closing phenylalanine or tryptophan. D genes are given only for firm matches. Clone size is stated in some rows and not others, as once, few, many or a class when expanded.

NA,TRBV18,TRBJ1-5,NA,TGTGCCAGCTCACCAAGGGGGGGCGATCAGCCCCAGCATTTT,CASSPRGGDQPQHF
NA,TRBV7-9,TRBJ2-7,TRBD1,TGTGCCAGCAGCCCGACCCTGGGACAGCCCTACGAGCAGTACTTC,CASSPTLGQPYEQYF
NA,TRBV7-9,TRBJ2-7,NA,TGTGCCAGCAGCTTAGGGATGGCAGGCAGGTACTACGAGCAGTACTTC,CASSLGMAGRYYEQYF
NA,TRBV9,TRBJ1-1,NA,TGTGCCAGCAGCCCTACAGGGATCCTGGACACTGAAGCTTTCTTT,CASSPTGILDTEAFF
NA,TRBV29-1,TRBJ2-1,NA,TGCAGCGTTCGGACAAATGAGCAGTTCTTC,CSVRTNEQFF
NA,TRBV3-1/TRBV3-2,TRBJ2-5,NA,TGTGCCAGCAGCGCCACCTTAGTGGGGCAGACCCAGTACTTC,CASSATLVGQTQYF
NA,TRBV11-2,TRBJ1-4,TRBD1,TGTGCCAGCAGCTTAAGACAGGGGCCGGGGGGAAAACTGTTTTTT,CASSLRQGPGGKLFF
NA,TRBV18,TRBJ2-5,NA,TGTGCCAGCTCACCTGATAGCGGATCCGAGACCCAGTACTTC,CASSPDSGSETQYF
NA,TRBV29-1,TRBJ1-2,NA,TGCAGCGTTGGTGGACAGACCTATGGCTACACCTTC,CSVGGQTYGYTF
NA,TRBV2,TRBJ1-4,NA,TGTGCCAGCGACAAAGACAGGAAGGGTGAAAAACTGTTTTTT,CASDKDRKGEKLFF
few,TRBV19,TRBJ1-2,NA,TGTGCCAGTAGTGACGGGTACAGCTACACCTTC,CASSDGYSYTF
once,TRBV20-1,TRBJ2-2,NA,TGCAGTGCCACGAGCGACGGGGAGCTGTTTTTT,CSATSDGELFF
once,TRBV15,TRBJ2-2,NA,TGTGCCACCAGCGGTGGGGGGACGGCGGGCACCGGGGAGCTGTTTTTT,CATSGGGTAGTGELFF
NA,TRBV7-8,TRBJ1-4,NA,TGTGCCAGCAGCCGAGGCCCGGATGAAAAACTGTTTTTT,CASSRGPDEKLFF
NA,TRBV19,TRBJ1-1,NA,TGTGCCAGTAGTATTGGTACGGTTATGTTGAACACTGAAGCTTTCTTT,CASSIGTVMLNTEAFF
NA,TRBV7-3,TRBJ2-3,NA,TGTGCCAGCAGCCGCAAGCCAGGAACGCAGTATTTT,CASSRKPGTQYF
NA,TRBV29-1,TRBJ1-6,NA,TGCAGCGTTGAAGATAAGGGGGGGATGGCCCTCCACTTT,CSVEDKGGMALHF
NA,TRBV6-2/TRBV6-3,TRBJ1-1,TRBD1,TGTGCCAGCAGTTACCGGACAGGGAGCACTGAAGCTTTCTTT,CASSYRTGSTEAFF
NA,TRBV7-3,TRBJ2-2,NA,TGTGCCAGCAGCCTCGCGGGAACGAACACCGGGGAGCTGTTTTTT,CASSLAGTNTGELFF
NA,TRBV11-2,TRBJ1-3,NA,TGTGCCAGCAGCTACCGCAGGGAATCTCTCTCTGGAAACACCATATATTTT,CASSYRRESLSGNTIYF